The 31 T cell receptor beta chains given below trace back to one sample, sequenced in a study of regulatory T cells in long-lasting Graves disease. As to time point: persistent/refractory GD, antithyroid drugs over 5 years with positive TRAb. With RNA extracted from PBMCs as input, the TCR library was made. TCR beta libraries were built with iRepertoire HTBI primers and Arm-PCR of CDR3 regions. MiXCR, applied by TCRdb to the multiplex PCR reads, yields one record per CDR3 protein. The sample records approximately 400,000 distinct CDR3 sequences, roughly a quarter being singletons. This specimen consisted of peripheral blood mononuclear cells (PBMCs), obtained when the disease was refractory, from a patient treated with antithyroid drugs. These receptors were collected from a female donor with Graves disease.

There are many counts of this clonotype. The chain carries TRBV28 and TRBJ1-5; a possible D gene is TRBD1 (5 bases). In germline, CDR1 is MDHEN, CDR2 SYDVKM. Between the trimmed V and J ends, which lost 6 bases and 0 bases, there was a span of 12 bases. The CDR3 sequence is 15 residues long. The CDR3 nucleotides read TGTGCCAGCAGAACATCTGACAGTAGCAATCAGCCCCAGCATTTT. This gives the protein CASRTSDSSNQPQHF.

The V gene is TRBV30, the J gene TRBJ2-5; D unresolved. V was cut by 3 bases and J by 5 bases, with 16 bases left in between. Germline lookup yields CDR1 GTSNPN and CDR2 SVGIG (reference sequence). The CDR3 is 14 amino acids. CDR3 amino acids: CAWRALGSWETQYF. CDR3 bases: TGTGCCTGGAGGGCCCTGGGGTCGTGGGAGACCCAGTACTTC.

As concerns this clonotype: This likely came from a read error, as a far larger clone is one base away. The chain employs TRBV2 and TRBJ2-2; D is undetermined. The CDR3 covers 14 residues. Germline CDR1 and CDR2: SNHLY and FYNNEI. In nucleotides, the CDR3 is TGTACCAGCAGTGACGCCCCTGGCACCGGGGAGCTGTTTTTT. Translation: CTSSDAPGTGELFF.

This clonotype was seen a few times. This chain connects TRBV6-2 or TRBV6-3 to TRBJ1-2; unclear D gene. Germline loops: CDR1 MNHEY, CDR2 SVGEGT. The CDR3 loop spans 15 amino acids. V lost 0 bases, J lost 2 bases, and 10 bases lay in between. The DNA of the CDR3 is TGTGCCAGCAGTTACTCGACGGTGGAAAACTATGGCTACACCTTC. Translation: CASSYSTVENYGYTF.

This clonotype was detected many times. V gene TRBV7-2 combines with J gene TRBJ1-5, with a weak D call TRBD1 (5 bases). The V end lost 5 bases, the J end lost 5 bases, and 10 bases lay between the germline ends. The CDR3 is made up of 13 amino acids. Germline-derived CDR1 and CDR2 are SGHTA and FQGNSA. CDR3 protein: CASSREGYQPQHF. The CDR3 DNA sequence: TGTGCCAGCAGCCGCGAGGGGTATCAGCCCCAGCATTTT.

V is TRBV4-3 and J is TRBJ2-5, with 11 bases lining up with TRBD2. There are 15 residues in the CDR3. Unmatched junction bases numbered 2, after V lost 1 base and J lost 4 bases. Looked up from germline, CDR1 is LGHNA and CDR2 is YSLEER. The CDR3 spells CASSQAGLAGETQYF. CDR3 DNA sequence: TGCGCCAGCAGCCAAGCAGGACTAGCGGGAGAGACCCAGTACTTC.

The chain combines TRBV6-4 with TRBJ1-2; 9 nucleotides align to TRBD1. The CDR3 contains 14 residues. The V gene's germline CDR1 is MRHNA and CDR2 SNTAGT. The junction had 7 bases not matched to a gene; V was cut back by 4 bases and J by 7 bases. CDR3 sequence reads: CASSAGQGRSGYTF. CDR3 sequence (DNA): TGTGCCAGCAGTGCCGGACAGGGGAGGAGTGGCTACACCTTC.

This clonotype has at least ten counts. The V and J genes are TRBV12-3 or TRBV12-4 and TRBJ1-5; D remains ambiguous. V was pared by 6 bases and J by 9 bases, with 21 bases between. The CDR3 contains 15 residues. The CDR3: CASSLHPGVGLPQHF. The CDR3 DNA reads TGTGCCAGCAGCCTCCACCCAGGAGTGGGCCTGCCCCAGCATTTT.

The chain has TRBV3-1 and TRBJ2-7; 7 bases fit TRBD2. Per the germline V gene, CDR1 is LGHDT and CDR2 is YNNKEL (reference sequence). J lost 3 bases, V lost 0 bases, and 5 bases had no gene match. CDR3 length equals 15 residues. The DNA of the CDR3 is TGTGCCAGCAGCCAAGAAGGGACTAAAAGCTACGAGCAGTACTTC. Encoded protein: CASSQEGTKSYEQYF.

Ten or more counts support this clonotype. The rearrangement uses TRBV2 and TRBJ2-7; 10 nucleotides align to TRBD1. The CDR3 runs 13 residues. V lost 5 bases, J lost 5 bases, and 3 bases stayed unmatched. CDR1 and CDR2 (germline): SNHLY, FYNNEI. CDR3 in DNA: TGTGCCAGCAGTTCCGGGACAGGGGACGAGCAGTACTTC. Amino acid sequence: CASSSGTGDEQYF.

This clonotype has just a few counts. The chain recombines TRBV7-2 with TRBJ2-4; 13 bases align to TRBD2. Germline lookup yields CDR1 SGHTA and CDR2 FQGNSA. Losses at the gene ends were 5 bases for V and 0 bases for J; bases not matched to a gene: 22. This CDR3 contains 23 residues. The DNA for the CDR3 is TGTGCCAGCAGCCCAATTCAAAATACATTCACCGGGACTAGCGGGATAGCCAAAAACATTCAGTACTTC. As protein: CASSPIQNTFTGTSGIAKNIQYF. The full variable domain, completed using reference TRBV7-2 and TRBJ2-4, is GAGVSQSPSNKVTEKGKDVELRCDPISGHTALYWYRQSLGQGLEFLIYFQGNSAPDKSGLPSDRFSAERTGGSVSTLTIQRTQQEDSAVYLCASSPIQNTFTGTSGIAKNIQYFGAGTRLSVL.

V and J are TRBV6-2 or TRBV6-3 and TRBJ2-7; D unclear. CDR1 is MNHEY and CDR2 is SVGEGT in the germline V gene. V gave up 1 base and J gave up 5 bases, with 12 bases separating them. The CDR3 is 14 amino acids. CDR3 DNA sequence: TGTGCCAGCAGTTACTTCCAGGTGTCCGACGAGCAGTACTTC. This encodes CASSYFQVSDEQYF.

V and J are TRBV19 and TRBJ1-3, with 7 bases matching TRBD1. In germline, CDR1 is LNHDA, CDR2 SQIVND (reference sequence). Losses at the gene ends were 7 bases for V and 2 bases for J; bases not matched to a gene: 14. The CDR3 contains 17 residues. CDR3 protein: CASTFTPDRLAGNTIYF. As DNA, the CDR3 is TGTGCCAGTACCTTTACACCGGACAGGTTGGCTGGAAACACCATATATTTT.

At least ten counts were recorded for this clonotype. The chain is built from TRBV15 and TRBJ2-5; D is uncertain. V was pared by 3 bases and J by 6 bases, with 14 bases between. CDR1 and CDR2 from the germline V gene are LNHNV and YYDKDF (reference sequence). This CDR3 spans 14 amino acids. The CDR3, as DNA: TGTGCCACCAGCAGTTCCGGGCCCCAGAAGACCCAGTACTTC. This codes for CATSSSGPQKTQYF.

CDR3 bases: TGTGCCAGCAGTTTCGAAAGGGTGGAGACCCAGTACTTC. Protein: CASSFERVETQYF. The V and J genes are TRBV12-3 or TRBV12-4 and TRBJ2-5; D uncertain. The CDR3 has 13 residues. Trimming removed 3 bases at V and 5 bases at J, with 10 bases between.

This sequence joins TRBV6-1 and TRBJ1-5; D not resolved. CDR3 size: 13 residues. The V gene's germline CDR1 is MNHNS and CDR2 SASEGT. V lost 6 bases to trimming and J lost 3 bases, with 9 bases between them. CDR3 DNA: TGTGCCAGCAGCAACGGATACAATCAGCCCCAGCATTTT. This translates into CASSNGYNQPQHF.

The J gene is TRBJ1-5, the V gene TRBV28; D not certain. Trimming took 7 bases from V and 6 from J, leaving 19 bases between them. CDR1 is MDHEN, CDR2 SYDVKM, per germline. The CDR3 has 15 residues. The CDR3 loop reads CASIAVDEAPQPQHF. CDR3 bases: TGTGCCAGCATTGCCGTTGATGAGGCCCCTCAGCCCCAGCATTTT.

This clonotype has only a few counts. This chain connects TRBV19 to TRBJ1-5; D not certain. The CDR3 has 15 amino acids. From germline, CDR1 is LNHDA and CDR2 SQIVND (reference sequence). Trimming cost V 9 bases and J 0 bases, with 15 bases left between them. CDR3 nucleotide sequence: TGTGCCAGCCTGGTTGGCCCTTATAGCAATCAGCCCCAGCATTTT. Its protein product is CASLVGPYSNQPQHF.

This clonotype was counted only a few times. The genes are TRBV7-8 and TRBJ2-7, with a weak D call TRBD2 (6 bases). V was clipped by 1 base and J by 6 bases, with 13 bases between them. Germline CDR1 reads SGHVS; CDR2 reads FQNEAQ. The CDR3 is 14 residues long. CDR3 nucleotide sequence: TGTGCCAGCAGCTTAGTTTCGGGAGTCGGCGAGCAGTACTTC. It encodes CASSLVSGVGEQYF.

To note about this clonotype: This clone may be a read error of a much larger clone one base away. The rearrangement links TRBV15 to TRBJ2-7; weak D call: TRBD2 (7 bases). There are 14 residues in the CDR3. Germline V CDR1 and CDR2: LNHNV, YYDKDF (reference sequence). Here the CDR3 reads CAASRDRGAGEQYF. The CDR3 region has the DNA TGTGCCGCCAGCAGAGATCGGGGGGCGGGCGAGCAGTACTTC.

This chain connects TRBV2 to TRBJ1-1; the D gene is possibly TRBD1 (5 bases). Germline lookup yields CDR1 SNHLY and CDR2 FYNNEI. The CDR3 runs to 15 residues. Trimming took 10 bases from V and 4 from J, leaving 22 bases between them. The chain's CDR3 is CATRERVGLSTEAFF. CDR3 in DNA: TGTGCCACCAGGGAGCGGGTAGGGTTGAGCACTGAAGCTTTCTTT.

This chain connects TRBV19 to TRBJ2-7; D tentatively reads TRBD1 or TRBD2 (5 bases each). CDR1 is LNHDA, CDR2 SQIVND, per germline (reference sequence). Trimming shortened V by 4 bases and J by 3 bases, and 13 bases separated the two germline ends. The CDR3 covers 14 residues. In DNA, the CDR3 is TGTGCCAGTAGTAACCCGGGGACCAGCTACGAGCAGTACTTC. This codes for CASSNPGTSYEQYF.

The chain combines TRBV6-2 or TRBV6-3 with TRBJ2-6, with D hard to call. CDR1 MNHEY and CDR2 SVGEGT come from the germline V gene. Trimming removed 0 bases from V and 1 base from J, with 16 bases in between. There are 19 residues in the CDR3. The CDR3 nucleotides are TGTGCCAGCAGTTACTCCGAGCTACTAAGGGAATCTGGGGCCAACGTCCTGACTTTC. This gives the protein CASSYSELLRESGANVLTF.

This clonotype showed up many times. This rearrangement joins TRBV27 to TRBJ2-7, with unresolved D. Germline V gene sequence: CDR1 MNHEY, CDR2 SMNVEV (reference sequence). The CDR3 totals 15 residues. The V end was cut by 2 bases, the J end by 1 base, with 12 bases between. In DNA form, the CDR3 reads TGTGCCAGCAGTTTAAGTTCAGTCATGTCCTACGAGCAGTACTTC. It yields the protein CASSLSSVMSYEQYF.

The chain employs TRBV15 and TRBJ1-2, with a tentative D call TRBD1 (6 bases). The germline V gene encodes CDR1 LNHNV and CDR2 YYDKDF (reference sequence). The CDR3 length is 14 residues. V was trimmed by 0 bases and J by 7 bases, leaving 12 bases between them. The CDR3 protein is CATSREAGVSGYTF. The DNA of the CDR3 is TGTGCCACCAGCAGAGAAGCAGGGGTTTCTGGCTACACCTTC.

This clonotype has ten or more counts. The CDR3 is CASSPSGTSSYEQYF. The DNA of the CDR3 is TGTGCCAGCAGTCCGTCCGGGACTTCCTCCTACGAGCAGTACTTC. V and J are TRBV28 and TRBJ2-7; tentative D call: TRBD2 (6 bases). Germline CDR1 and CDR2: MDHEN and SYDVKM. V was cut by 5 bases and J by 0 bases, with 14 bases left in between. The CDR3 runs to 15 residues.

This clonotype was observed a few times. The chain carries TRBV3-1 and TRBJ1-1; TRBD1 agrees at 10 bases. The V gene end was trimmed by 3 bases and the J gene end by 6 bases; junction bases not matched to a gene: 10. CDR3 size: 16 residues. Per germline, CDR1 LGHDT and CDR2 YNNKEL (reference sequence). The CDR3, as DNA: TGTGCCAGCAGCCAGCCGGGACAGGGGTTTAGGCCTGAAGCTTTCTTT. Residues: CASSQPGQGFRPEAFF. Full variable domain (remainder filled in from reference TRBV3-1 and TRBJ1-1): DTAVSQTPKYLVTQMGNDKSIKCEQNLGHDTMYWYKQDSKKFLKIMFSYNNKELIINETVPNRFSPKSPDKAHLNLHINSLELGDSAVYFCASSQPGQGFRPEAFFGQGTRLTVV.

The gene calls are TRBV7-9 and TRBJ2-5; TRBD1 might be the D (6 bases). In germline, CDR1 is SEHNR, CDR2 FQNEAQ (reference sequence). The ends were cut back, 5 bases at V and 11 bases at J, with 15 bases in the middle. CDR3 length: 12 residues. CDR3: CASSKNRDTQYF. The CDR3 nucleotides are TGTGCCAGCAGCAAAAACCGGGACACTCAGTACTTC.

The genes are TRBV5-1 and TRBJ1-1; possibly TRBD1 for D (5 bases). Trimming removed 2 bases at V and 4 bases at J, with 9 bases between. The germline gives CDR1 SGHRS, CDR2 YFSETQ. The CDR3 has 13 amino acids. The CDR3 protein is CASSFFGGTEAFF. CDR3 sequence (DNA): TGCGCCAGCAGCTTTTTCGGGGGCACTGAAGCTTTCTTT.

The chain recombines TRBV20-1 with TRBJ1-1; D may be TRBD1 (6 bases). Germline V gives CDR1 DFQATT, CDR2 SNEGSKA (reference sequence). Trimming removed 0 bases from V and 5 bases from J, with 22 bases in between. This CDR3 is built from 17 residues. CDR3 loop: CSARDSGVGGAGTEAFF. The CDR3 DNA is TGCAGTGCTAGAGATTCTGGGGTCGGGGGCGCCGGTACTGAAGCTTTCTTT.

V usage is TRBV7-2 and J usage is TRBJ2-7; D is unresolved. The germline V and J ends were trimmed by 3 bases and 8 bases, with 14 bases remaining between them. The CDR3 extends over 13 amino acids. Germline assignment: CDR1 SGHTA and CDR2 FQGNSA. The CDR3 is CASSLLGFFKQYF. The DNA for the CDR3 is TGTGCCAGCAGCTTGCTGGGATTCTTTAAGCAGTACTTC.